This T cell receptor (beta chain) was sequenced during a study of molecular identifiers for immune sequencing clone quantification. Across the study: Four of five RNA aliquots from around 18,000 or 91,000 naive CD8 T cells were sequenced.

It was with previously described methods and listed TCR primers that bulk TCR libraries were made. One entry per CDR3 protein, called by TCRdb with MiXCR from the PCR reads. The sample lists about 65,000 distinct CDR3 sequences; less than 20% were seen once. Study observations and caveats: It was shown that clones above 20 RNA copies held over 97% of effector molecules, but under 1% in naive cells.

This clonotype was picked up many times. The antigen remains undetermined. J was trimmed by 6 bases and V by 6 bases; bases with no gene match: 12. The germline V gene encodes CDR1 SNHLY and CDR2 FYNNEI. The CDR3 covers 15 residues. Naive CD8 sequencing libraries were generated from around 18,000 to 910,000 sorted cells, with 10%, 30% or 50% RNA as input. This chain connects TRBV2 to TRBJ1-1; 8 positions agree with TRBD1. The receptor comes from a human donor in good health. Some libraries in this study had Jurkat cell RNA spiked in. Sample: naive CD8+ T cells from blood, with Jurkat cell RNA spiked in. Noted subset: FACS-sorted CD8+CD4-CCR7+CD45RA+ naive T cells. This CDR3 reads CASSAPDDRGAEAFF. CDR3 coding DNA: TGTGCCAGCAGCGCTCCTGATGACAGGGGCGCTGAAGCTTTCTTT.